The source of this T cell receptor beta chain is a study of beta chain features in type 1 diabetes. General study points: Within the patient group, naive, central memory and Treg TCRB repertoires appeared more similar to each other than within healthy donors. Moderate but significant shortening of TCRB CDR3s was recorded in all four CD4+ subsets from Type 1 diabetes patients.

Isolated RNA was reverse transcribed in full, so expressed TCRB transcripts were sequenced. This table comes from immunoSEQ multiplex PCR, and its TCRdb copy is limited to in-frame clones, with some not included. Of 200,000 to 250,000 clones listed, roughly 9.6% are singletons. The CDR3 is made up of 15 amino acids. V lost 3 bases and J lost 6, with 15 bases in between. Looked up from germline, CDR1 is MGHDK and CDR2 is SYGVNS. As regards this clone: Its antigen remains unknown.

One heparinised draw of blood, averaging roughly 120 mL, came from each donor. The J gene is TRBJ2-4, the V gene TRBV25-1; weak D call: TRBD1 (6 bases). The TCR comes from a young woman in good health. Sequenced sample: naive CD4+ T cells from blood. The CDR3 sequence is CASSDLTGLGNIQYF. The CDR3 DNA reads TGTGCCAGCAGTGACTTAACAGGGTTAGGAAACATTCAGTACTTC.